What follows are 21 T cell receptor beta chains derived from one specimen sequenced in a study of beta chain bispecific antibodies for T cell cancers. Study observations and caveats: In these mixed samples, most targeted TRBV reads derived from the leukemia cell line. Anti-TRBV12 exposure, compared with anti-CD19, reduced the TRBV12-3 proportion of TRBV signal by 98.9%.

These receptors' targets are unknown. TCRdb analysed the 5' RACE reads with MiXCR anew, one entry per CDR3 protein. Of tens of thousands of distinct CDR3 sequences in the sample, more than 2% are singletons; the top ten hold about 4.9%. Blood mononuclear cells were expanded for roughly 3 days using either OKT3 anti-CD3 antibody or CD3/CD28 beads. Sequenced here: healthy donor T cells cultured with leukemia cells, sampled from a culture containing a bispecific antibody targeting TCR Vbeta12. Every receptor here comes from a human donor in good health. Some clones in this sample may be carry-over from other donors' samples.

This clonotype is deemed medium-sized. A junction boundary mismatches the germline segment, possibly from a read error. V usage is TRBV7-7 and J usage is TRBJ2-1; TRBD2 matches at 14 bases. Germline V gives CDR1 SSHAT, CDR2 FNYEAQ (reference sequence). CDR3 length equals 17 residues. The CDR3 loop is CASSPRLAGGVYNEQFF. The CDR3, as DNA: TGTGCTAGCAGCCCAAGACTAGCGGGGGGGGTCTACAATGAGCAGTTCTTC.

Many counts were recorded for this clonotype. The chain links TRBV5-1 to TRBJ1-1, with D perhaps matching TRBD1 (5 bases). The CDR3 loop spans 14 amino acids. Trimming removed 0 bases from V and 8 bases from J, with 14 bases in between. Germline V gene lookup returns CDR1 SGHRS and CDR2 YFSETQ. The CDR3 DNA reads TGCGCCAGCAGCTTGGCCGCGGGGGGTGCGGAAGCTTTCTTT. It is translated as CASSLAAGGAEAFF.

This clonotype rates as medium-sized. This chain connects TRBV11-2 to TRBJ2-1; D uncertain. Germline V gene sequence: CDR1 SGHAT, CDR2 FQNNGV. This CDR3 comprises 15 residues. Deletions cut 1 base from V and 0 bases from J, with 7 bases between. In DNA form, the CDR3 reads TGTGCCAGCAGCTTAGTCCAGCCCTCCTACAATGAGCAGTTCTTC. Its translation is CASSLVQPSYNEQFF.

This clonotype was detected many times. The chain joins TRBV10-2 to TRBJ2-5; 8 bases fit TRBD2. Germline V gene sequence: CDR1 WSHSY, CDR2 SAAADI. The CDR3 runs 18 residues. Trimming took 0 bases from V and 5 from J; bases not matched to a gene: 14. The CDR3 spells CASSESPGGITPSETQYF. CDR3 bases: TGCGCCAGCAGTGAGTCTCCGGGGGGGATCACTCCTAGCGAGACCCAGTACTTC.

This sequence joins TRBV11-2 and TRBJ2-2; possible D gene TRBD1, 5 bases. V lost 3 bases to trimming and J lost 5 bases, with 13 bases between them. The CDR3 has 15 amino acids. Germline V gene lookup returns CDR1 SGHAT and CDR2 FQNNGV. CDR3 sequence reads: CASSLTRELTGELFF. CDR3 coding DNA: TGTGCCAGCAGCTTGACCAGGGAACTAACCGGGGAGCTGTTTTTT.

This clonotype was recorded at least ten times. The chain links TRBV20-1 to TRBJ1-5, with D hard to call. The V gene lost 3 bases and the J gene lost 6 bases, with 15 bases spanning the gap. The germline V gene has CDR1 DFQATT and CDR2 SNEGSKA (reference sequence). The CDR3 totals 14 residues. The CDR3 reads CSAREAGYGQPQHF. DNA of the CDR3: TGCAGTGCTAGGGAGGCAGGTTACGGTCAGCCCCAGCATTTT.

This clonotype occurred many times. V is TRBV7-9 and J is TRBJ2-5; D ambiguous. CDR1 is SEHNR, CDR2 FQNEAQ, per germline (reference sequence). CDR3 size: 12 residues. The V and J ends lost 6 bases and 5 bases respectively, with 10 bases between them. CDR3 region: CASSSYGETQYF. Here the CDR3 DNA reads TGTGCCAGCAGTTCATATGGGGAGACCCAGTACTTC.

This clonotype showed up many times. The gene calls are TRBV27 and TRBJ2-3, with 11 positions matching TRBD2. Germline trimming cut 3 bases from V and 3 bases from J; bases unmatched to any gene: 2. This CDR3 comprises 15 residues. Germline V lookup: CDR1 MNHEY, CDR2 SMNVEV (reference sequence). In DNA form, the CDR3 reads TGTGCCAGCAGTTTCCTAGCGGGGGGAACAGATACGCAGTATTTT. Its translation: CASSFLAGGTDTQYF.

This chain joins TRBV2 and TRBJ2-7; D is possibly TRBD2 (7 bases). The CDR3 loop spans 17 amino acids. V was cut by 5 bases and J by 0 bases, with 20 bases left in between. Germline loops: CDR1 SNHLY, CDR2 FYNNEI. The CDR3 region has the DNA TGTGCCAGCAGTCATAACCCCCTTGGGGGGGCCTCCTACGAGCAGTACTTC. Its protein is CASSHNPLGGASYEQYF. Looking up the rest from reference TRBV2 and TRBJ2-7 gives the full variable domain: EPEVTQTPSHQVTQMGQEVILRCVPISNHLYFYWYRQILGQKVEFLVSFYNNEISEKSEIFDDQFSVERPDGSNFTLKIRSTKLEDSAMYFCASSHNPLGGASYEQYFGPGTRLTVT.

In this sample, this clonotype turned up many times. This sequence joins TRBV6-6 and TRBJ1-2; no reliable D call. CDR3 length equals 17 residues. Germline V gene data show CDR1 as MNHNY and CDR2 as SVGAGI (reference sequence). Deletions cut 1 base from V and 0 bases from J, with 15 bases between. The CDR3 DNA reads TGTGCCAGCAGTTACTGGGGAGGTTTGGAGTCTAACTATGGCTACACCTTC. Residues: CASSYWGGLESNYGYTF.

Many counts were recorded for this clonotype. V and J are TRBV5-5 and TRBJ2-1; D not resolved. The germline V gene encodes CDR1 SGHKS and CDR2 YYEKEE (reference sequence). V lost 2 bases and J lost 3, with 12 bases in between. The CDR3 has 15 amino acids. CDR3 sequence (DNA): TGTGCCAGCAGCTTTACCCAGTCCTTCTACAATGAGCAGTTCTTC. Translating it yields CASSFTQSFYNEQFF.

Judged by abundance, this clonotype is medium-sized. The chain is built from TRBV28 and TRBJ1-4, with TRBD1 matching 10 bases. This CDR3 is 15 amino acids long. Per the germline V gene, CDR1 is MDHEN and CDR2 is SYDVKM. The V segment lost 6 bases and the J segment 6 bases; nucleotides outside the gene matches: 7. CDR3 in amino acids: CASRAFGTGDEKLFF. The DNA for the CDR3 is TGTGCCAGCAGAGCCTTCGGGACAGGGGATGAAAAACTGTTTTTT.

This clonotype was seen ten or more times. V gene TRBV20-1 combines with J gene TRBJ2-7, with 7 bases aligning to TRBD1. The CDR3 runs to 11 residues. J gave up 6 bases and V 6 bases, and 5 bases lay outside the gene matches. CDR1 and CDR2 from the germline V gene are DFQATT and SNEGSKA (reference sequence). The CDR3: CSARTGVEQYF. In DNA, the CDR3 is TGCAGTGCGAGGACAGGTGTCGAGCAGTACTTC.

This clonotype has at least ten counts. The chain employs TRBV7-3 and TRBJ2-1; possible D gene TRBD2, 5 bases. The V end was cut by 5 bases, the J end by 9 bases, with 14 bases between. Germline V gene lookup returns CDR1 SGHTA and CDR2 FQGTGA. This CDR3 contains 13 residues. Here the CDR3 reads CASSHALGGEQFF. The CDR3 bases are TGTGCCAGCAGCCACGCGCTCGGAGGTGAGCAGTTCTTC.

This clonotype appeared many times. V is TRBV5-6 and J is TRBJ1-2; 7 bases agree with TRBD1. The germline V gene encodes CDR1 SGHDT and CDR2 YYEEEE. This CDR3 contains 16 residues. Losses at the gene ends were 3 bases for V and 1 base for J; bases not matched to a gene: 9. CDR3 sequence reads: CASSWDSALNNYGYTF. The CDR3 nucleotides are TGTGCCAGCAGCTGGGACAGCGCGCTCAATAACTATGGCTACACCTTC.

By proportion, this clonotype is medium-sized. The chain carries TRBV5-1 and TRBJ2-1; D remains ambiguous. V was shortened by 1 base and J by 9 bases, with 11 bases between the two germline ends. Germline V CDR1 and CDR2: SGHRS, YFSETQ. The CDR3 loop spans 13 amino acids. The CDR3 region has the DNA TGCGCCAGCAGCTTGTATTCAGTCCTTGAGCAGTTCTTC. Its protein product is CASSLYSVLEQFF.

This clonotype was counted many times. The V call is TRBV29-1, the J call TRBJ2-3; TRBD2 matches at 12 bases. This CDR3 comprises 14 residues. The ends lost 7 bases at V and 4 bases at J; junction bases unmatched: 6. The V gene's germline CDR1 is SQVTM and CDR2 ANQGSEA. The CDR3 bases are TGCAGCGGCACTAGCGGGGGGACCTCAGATACGCAGTATTTT. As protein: CSGTSGGTSDTQYF.

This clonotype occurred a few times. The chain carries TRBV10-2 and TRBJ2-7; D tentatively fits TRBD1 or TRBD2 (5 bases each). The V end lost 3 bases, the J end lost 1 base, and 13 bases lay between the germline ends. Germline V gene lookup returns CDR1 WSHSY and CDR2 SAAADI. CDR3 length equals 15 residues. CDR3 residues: CASSDPGTVSYEQYF. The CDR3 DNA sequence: TGCGCCAGCAGTGACCCCGGGACGGTTTCCTACGAGCAGTACTTC.

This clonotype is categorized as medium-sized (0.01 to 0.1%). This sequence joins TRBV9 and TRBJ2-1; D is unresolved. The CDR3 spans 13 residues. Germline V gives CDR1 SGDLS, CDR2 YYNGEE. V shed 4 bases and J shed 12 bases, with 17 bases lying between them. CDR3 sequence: CASSSAESPGQFF. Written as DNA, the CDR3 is TGTGCCAGCAGCTCCGCGGAGTCTCCCGGGCAGTTCTTC. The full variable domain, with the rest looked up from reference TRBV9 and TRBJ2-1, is DSGVTQTPKHLITATGQRVTLRCSPRSGDLSVYWYQQSLDQGLQFLIQYYNGEERAKGNILERFSAQQFPDLHSELNLSSLELGDSALYFCASSSAESPGQFFGPGTRLTVL.

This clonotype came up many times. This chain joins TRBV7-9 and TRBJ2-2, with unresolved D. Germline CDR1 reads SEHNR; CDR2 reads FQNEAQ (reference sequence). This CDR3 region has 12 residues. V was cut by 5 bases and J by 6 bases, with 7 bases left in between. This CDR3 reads CASSPLAGELFF. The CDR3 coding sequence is TGTGCCAGCAGCCCCTTGGCCGGGGAGCTGTTTTTT.

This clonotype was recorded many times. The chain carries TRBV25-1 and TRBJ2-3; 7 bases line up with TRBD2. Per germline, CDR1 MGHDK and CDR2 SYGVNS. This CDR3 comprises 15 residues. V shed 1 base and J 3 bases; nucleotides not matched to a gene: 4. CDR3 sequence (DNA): TGTGCCAGCAGTGAATGGGCTAGCGGAACAGATACGCAGTATTTT. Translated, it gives CASSEWASGTDTQYF.